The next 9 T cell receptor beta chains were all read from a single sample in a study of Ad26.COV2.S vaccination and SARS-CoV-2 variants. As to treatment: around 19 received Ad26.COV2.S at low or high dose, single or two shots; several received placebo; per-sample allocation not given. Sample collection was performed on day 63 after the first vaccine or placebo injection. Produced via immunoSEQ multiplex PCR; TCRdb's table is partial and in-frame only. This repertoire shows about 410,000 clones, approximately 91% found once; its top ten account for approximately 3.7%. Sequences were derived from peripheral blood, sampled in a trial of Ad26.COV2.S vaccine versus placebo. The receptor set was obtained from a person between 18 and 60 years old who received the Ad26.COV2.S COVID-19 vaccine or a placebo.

As DNA, the CDR3 is TGTGCCAGCAGGCTCGGGACCAGAGTCACAGATACGCAGTATTTT. As protein: CASRLGTRVTDTQYF. The chain links TRBV6-5 to TRBJ2-3; D may be TRBD1 or TRBD2 (5 bases each). The CDR3 loop spans 15 amino acids. Germline CDR1 and CDR2: MNHEY and SVGAGI. Trimming took off 6 bases at V and 2 bases at J, with 15 bases between the two ends.

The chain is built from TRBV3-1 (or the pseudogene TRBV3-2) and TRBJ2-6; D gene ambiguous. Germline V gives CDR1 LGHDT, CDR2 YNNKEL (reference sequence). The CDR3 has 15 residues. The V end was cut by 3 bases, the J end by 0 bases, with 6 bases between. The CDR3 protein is CASSHGNSGANVLTF. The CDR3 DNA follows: TGTGCCAGCAGCCATGGAAACTCTGGGGCCAACGTCCTGACTTTC.

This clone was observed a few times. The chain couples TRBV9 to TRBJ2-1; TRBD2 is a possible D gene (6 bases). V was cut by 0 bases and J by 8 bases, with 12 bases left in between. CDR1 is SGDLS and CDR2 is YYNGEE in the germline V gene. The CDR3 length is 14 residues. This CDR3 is CASSVGNPGDEQFF. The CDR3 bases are TGTGCCAGCAGCGTAGGGAACCCGGGAGATGAGCAGTTCTTC. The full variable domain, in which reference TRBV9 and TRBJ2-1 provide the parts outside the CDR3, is DSGVTQTPKHLITATGQRVTLRCSPRSGDLSVYWYQQSLDQGLQFLIQYYNGEERAKGNILERFSAQQFPDLHSELNLSSLELGDSALYFCASSVGNPGDEQFFGPGTRLTVL.

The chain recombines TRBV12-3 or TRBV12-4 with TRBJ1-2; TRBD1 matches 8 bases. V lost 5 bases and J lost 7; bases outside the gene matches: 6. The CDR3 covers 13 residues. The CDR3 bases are TGTGCCAGCAGTACGGACAGGGTGCGTGGCTACACCTTC. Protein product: CASSTDRVRGYTF.

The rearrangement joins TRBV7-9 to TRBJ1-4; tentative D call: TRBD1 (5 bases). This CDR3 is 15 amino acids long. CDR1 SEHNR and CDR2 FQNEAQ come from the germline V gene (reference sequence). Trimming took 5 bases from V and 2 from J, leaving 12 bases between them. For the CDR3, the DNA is TGTGCCAGCAGCCAGGGCACAGTGACTAATGAAAAACTGTTTTTT. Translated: CASSQGTVTNEKLFF. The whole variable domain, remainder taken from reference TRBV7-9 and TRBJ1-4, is DTGVSQNPRHKITKRGQNVTFRCDPISEHNRLYWYRQTLGQGPEFLTYFQNEAQLEKSRLLSDRFSAERPKGSFSTLEIQRTEQGDSAMYLCASSQGTVTNEKLFFGSGTQLSVL.

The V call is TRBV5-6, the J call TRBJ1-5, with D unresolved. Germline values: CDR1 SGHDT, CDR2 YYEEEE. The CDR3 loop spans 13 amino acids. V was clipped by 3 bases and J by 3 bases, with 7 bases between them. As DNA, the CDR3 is TGTGCCAGCAGCTCCGACAACAATCAGCCCCAGCATTTT. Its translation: CASSSDNNQPQHF.

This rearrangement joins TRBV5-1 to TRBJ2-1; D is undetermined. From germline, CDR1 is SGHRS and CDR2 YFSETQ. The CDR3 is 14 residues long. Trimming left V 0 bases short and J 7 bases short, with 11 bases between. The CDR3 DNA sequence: TGCGCCAGCAGCTTGGGACCCCCCAAGAATGAGCAGTTCTTC. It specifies CASSLGPPKNEQFF.

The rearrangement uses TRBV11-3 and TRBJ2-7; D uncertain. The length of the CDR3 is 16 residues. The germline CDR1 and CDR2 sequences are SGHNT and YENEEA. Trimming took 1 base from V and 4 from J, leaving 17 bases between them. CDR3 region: CASSLGAGSALYEQYF. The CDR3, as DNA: TGTGCCAGCAGCTTAGGAGCTGGGTCGGCGTTGTACGAGCAGTACTTC. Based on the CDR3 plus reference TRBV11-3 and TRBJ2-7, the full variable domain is EAGVVQSPRYKIIEKKQPVAFWCNPISGHNTLYWYLQNLGQGPELLIRYENEEAVDDSQLPKDRFSAERLKGVDSTLKIQPAELGDSAVYLCASSLGAGSALYEQYFGPGTRLTVT.

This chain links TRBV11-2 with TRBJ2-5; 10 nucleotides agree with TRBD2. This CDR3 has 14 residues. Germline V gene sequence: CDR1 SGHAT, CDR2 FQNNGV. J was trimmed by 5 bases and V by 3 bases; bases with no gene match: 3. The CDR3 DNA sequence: TGTGCCAGCAGCTTGCTAGCGGGGGAGGAGACCCAGTACTTC. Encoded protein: CASSLLAGEETQYF.